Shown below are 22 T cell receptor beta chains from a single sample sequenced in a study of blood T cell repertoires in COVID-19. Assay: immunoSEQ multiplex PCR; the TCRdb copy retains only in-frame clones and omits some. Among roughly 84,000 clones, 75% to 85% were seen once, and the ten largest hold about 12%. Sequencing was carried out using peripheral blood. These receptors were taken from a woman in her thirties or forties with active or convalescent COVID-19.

This CDR3 reads CASGPRQGVEETQYF. The CDR3 DNA follows: TGTGCTAGTGGTCCCCGACAGGGTGTGGAAGAGACCCAGTACTTC. The chain combines TRBV12-5 with TRBJ2-5, with 7 bases that match TRBD1. V was clipped by 5 bases and J by 3 bases; unmatched bases: 9. CDR1 LGHNT and CDR2 FRNRAP come from the germline V gene. The CDR3 runs to 15 residues.

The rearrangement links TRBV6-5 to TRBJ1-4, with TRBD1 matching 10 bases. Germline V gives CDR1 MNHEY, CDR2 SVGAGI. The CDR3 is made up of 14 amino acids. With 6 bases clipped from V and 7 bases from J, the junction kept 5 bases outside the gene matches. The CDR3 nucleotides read TGTGCCAGCAGAGACAGGGGGCTCGGTGAAAAACTGTTTTTT. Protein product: CASRDRGLGEKLFF.

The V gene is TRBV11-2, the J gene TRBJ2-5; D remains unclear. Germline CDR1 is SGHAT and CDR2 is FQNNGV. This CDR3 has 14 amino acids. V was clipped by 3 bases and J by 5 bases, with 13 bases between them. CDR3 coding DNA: TGTGCCAGCAGCTTTAACACGGGTTTCGAGACCCAGTACTTC. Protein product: CASSFNTGFETQYF.

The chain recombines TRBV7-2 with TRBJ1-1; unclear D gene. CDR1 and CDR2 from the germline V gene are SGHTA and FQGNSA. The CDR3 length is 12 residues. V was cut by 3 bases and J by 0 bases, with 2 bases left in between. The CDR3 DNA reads TGTGCCAGCAGCTTCATGAACACTGAAGCTTTCTTT. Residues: CASSFMNTEAFF.

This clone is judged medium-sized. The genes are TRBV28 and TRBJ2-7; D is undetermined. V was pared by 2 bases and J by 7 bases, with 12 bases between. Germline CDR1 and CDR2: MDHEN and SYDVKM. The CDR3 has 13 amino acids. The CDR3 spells CASSLEVYGEQYF. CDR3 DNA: TGTGCCAGCAGTTTAGAGGTGTACGGAGAGCAGTACTTC.

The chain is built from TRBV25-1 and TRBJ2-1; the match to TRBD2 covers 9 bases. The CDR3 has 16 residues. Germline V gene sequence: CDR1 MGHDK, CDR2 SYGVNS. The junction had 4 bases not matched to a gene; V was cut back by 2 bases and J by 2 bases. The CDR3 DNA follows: TGTGCCAGCAGTGAAGAGGGACTAGCCCCCTACAATGAGCAGTTCTTC. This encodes CASSEEGLAPYNEQFF.

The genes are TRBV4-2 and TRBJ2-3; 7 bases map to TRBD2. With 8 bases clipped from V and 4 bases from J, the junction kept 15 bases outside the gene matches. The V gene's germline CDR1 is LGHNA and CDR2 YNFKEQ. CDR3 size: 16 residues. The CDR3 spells CASGGRGGRGADTQYF. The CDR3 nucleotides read TGTGCCAGCGGGGGGAGGGGAGGGCGTGGGGCAGATACGCAGTATTTT.

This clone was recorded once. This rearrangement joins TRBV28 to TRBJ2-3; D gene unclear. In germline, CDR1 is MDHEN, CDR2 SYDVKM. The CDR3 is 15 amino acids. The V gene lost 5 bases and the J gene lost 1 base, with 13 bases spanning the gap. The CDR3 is CASSQISSGTDTQYF. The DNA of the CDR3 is TGTGCCAGCAGTCAAATTAGCAGCGGCACAGATACGCAGTATTTT.

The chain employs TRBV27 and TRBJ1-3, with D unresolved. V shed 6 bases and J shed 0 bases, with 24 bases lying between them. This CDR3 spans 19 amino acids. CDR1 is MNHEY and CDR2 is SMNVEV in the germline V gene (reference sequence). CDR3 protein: CASRSSTSKKSRSGNTIYF. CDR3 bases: TGTGCCAGCAGGTCCTCGACAAGTAAGAAGTCTCGCTCTGGAAACACCATATATTTT.

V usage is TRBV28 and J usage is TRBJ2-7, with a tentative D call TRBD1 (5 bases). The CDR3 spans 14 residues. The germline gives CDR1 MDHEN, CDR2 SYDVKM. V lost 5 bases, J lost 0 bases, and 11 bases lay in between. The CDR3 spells CASSLQALSYEQYF. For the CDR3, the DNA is TGTGCCAGCAGTCTACAGGCTCTCTCCTACGAGCAGTACTTC.

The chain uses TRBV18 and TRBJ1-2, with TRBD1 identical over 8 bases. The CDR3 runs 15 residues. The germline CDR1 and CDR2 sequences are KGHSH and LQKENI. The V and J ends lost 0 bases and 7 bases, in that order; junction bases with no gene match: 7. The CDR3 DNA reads TGTGCCAGCTCACCACCGAAGGGACAGGTTTTTGGCTACACCTTC. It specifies CASSPPKGQVFGYTF.

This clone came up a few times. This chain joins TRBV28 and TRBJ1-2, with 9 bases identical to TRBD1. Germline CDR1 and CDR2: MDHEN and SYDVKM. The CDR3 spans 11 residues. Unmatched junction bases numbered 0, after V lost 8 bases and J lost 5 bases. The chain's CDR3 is CASGTGYGYTF. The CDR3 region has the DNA TGTGCCAGCGGGACAGGGTATGGCTACACCTTC.

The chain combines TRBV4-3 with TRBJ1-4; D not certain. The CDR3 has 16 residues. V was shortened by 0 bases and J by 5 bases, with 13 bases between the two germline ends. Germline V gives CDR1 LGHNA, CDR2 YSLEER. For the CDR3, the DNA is TGCGCCAGCAGCCAAGAATTTCGGCAGCGCAATGAAAAACTGTTTTTT. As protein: CASSQEFRQRNEKLFF.

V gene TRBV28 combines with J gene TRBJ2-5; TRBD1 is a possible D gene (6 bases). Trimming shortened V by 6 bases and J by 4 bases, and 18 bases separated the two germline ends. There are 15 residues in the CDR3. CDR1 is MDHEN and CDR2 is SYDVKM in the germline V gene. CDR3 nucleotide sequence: TGTGCCAGCAGCTACCAGGGGACCTGGGGAGAGACCCAGTACTTC. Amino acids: CASSYQGTWGETQYF.

CDR3 DNA: TGTGCCAGCAGCCAAGTCAGGACAGGGCATGGCTACACCTTC. This codes for CASSQVRTGHGYTF. The genes are TRBV14 and TRBJ1-2, with TRBD1 identical over 8 bases. V lost 1 base to trimming and J lost 6 bases; unmatched junction nucleotides: 4. CDR1 SGHDN and CDR2 FVKESK come from the germline V gene. CDR3 length: 14 residues.

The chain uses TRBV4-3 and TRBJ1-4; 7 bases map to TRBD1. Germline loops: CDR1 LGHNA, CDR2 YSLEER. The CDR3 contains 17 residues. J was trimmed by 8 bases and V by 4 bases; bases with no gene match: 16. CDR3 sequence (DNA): TGCGCCAGCAGCCCCCTGACCCCTGACAGGGTGGGAGAAAAACTGTTTTTT. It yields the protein CASSPLTPDRVGEKLFF.

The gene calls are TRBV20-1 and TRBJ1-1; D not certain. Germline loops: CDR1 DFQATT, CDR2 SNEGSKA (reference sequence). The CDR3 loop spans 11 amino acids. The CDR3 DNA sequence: TGCACTCCCAGTATTAACACTGAAGCTTTCTTT. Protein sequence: CTPSINTEAFF.

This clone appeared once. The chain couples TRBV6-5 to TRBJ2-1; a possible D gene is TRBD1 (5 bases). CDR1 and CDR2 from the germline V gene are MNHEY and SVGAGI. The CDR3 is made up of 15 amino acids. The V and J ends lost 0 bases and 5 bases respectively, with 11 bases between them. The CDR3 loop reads CASSYSRGSHNEQFF. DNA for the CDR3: TGTGCCAGCAGTTACTCAAGGGGCTCGCACAATGAGCAGTTCTTC.

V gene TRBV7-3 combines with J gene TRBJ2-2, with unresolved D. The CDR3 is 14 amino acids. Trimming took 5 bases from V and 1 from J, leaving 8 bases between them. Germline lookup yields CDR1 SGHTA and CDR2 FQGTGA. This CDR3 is CASSTNRNTGELFF. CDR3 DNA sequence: TGTGCCAGCAGCACCAACAGGAACACCGGGGAGCTGTTTTTT.

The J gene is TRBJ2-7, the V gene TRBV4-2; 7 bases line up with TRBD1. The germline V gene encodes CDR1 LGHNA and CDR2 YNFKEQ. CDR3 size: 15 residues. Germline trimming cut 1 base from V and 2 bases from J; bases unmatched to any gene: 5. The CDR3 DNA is TGTGCCAGCAGCCAAGGACAGGGAAAACCCTACGAGCAGTACTTC. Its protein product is CASSQGQGKPYEQYF.

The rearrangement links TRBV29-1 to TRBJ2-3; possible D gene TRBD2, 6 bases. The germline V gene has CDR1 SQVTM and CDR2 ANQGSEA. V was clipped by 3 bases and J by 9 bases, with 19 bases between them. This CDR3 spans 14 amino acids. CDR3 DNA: TGCAGCGTTGATACCCACGCTAGCGACGGCACGCAGTATTTT. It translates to CSVDTHASDGTQYF.

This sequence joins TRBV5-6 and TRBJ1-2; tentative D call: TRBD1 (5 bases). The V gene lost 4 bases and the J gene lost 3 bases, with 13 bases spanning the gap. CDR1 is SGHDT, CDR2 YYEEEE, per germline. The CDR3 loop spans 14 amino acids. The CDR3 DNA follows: TGTGCCAGCAGCCTGGGACCTAGCCACTATGGCTACACCTTC. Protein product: CASSLGPSHYGYTF. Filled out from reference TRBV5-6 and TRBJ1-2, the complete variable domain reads DAGVTQSPTHLIKTRGQQVTLRCSPKSGHDTVSWYQQALGQGPQFIFQYYEEEERQRGNFPDRFSGHQFPNYSSELNVNALLLGDSALYLCASSLGPSHYGYTFGSGTRLTVV.